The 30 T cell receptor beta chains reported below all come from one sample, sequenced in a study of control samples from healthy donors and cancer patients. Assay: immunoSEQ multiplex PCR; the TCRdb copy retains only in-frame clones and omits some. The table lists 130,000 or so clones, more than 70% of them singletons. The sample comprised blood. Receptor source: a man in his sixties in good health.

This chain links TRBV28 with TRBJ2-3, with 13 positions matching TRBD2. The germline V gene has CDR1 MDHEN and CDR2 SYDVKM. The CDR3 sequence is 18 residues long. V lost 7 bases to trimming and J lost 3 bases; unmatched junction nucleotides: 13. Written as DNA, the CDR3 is TGTGCCAGCAAAAATAAAATGACTAGCGGGGGGATTACAGATACGCAGTATTTT. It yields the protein CASKNKMTSGGITDTQYF.

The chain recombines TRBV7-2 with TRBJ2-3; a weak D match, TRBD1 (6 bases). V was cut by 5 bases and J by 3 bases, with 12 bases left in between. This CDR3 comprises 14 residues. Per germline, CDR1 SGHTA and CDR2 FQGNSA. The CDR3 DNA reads TGTGCCAGCAGCCCCTGGCAGGGGACAGATACGCAGTATTTT. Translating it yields CASSPWQGTDTQYF.

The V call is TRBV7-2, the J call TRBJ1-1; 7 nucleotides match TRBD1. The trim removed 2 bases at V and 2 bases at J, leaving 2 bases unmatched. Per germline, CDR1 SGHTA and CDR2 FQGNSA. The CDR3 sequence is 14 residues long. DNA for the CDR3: TGTGCCAGCAGCTTACAGGGGGTAAACACTGAAGCTTTCTTT. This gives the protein CASSLQGVNTEAFF.

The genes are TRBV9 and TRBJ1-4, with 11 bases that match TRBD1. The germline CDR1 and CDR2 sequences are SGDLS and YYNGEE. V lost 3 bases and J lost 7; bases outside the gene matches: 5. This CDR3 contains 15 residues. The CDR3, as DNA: TGTGCCAGCAGCGGGACAGGGGGCTCAGGTGAAAAACTGTTTTTT. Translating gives CASSGTGGSGEKLFF. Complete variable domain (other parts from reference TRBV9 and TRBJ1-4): DSGVTQTPKHLITATGQRVTLRCSPRSGDLSVYWYQQSLDQGLQFLIQYYNGEERAKGNILERFSAQQFPDLHSELNLSSLELGDSALYFCASSGTGGSGEKLFFGSGTQLSVL.

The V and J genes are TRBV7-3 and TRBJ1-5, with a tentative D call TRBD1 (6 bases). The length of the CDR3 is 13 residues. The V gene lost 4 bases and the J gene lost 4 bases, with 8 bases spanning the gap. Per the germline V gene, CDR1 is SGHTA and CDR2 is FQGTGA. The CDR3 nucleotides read TGTGCCAGCAGCTCAGGGGTAAATCAGCCCCAGCATTTT. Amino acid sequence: CASSSGVNQPQHF.

The CDR3 bases are TGTGCCAGCAGCCCGACACCCCGGTCGAATCAGCCCCAGCATTTT. It yields the protein CASSPTPRSNQPQHF. The chain employs TRBV28 and TRBJ1-5; D remains ambiguous. The V end lost 6 bases, the J end lost 4 bases, and 16 bases lay between the germline ends. CDR1 and CDR2 (germline): MDHEN, SYDVKM. The CDR3 runs to 15 residues.

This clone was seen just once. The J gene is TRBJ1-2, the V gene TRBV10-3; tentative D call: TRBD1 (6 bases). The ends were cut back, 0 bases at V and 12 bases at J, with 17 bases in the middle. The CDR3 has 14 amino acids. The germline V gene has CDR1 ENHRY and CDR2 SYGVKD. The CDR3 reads CAISESGTLGGHTF. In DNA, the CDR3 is TGTGCCATCAGTGAGTCTGGAACATTGGGGGGCCACACCTTC.

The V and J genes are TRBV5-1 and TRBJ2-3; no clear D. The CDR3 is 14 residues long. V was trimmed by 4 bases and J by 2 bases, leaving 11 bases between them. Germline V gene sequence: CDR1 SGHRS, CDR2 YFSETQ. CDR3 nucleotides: TGCGCCAGCAGCCGAAGGACCGACACAGATACGCAGTATTTT. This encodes CASSRRTDTDTQYF.

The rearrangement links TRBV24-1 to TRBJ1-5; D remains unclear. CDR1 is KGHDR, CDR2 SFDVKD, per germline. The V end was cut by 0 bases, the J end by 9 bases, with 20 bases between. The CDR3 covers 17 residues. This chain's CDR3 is CATSDLHIGFPVRPQHF. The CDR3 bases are TGTGCCACCAGTGATTTGCATATCGGGTTTCCAGTTCGGCCCCAGCATTTT.

CDR3: CSVKQGGNTDTQYF. CDR3 bases: TGCAGCGTTAAACAGGGGGGGAACACAGATACGCAGTATTTT. The rearrangement links TRBV29-1 to TRBJ2-3; perhaps TRBD1 as D (8 bases). The germline V gene encodes CDR1 SQVTM and CDR2 ANQGSEA. V shed 5 bases and J shed 2 bases, with 14 bases lying between them. This CDR3 contains 14 residues.

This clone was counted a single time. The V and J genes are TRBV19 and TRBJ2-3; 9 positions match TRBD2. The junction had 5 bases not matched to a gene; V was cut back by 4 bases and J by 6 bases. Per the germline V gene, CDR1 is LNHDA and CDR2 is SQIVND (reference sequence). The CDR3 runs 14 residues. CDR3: CASSRRAGGDTQYF. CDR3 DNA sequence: TGTGCCAGTAGTAGGAGAGCGGGGGGCGATACGCAGTATTTT.

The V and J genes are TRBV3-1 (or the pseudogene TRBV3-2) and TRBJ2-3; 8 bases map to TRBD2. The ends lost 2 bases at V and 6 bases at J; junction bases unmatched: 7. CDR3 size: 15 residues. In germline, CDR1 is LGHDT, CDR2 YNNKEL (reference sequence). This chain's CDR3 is CASSQTGTRSDTQYF. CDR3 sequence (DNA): TGTGCCAGCAGCCAAACCGGGACTAGGTCGGATACGCAGTATTTT.

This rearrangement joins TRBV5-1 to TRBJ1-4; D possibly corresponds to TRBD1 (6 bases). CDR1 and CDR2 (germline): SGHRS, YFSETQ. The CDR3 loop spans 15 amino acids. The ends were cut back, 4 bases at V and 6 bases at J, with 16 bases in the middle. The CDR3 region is CASSKNRVGDEKLFF. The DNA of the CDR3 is TGCGCCAGCAGCAAGAACAGGGTCGGGGATGAAAAACTGTTTTTT.

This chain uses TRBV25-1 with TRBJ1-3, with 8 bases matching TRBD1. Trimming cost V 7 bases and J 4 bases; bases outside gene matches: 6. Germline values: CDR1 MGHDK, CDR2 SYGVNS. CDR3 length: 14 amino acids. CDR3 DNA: TGTGCCAGCAAGATGACAGGGGACGGAAACACCATATATTTT. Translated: CASKMTGDGNTIYF.

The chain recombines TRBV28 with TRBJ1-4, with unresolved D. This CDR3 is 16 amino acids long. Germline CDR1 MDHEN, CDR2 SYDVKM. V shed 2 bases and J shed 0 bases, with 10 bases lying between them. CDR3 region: CASSLRQAATNEKLFF. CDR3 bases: TGTGCCAGCAGTTTACGGCAGGCCGCAACTAATGAAAAACTGTTTTTT.

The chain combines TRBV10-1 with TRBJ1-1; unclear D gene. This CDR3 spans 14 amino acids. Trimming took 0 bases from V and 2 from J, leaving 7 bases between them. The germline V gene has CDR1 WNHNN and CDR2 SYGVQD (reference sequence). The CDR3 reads CASSESGINTEAFF. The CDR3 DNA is TGCGCCAGCAGTGAGTCGGGAATAAACACTGAAGCTTTCTTT.

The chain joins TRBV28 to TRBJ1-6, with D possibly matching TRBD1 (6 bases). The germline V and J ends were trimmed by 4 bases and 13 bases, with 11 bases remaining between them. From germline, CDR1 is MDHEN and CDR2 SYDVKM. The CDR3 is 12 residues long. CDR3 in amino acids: CASSSGVLPLHF. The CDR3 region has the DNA TGTGCCAGCAGTTCAGGGGTCCTGCCCCTCCACTTT.

The CDR3 DNA follows: TGCGCCAGCAGCCGCCAAATTCAGGCTAACTATGGCTACACCTTC. As protein: CASSRQIQANYGYTF. The chain combines TRBV4-1 with TRBJ1-2, with D uncertain. CDR3 length: 15 amino acids. Germline V gives CDR1 MGHRA, CDR2 YSYEKL. With 4 bases removed from V and 0 bases from J, the gap between germline ends came to 12 bases.

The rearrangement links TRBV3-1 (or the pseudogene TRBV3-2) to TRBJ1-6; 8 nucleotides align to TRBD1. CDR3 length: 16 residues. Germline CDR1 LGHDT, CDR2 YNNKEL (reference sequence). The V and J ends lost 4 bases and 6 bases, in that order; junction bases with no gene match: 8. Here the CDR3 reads CASSLAGGASNSPLHF. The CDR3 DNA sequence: TGTGCCAGCAGCCTAGCAGGGGGCGCATCTAATTCACCCCTCCACTTT.

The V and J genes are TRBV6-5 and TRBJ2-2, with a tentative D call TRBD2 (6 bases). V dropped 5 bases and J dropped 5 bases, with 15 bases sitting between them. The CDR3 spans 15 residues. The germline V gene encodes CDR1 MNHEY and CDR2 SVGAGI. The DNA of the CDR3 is TGTGCCAGCAGTAACGGTGGAGGGAGAACCGGGGAGCTGTTTTTT. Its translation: CASSNGGGRTGELFF.

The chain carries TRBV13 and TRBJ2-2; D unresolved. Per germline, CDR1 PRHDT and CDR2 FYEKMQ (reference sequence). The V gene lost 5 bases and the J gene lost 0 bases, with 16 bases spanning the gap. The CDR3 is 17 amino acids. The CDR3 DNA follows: TGTGCCAGCAGCCCGTGGACCGTCGAGCCGAACACCGGGGAGCTGTTTTTT. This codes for CASSPWTVEPNTGELFF.

The CDR3 region is CASRPTGTISYEQYF. In DNA form, the CDR3 reads TGCGCCAGCAGGCCGACAGGGACCATCTCCTACGAGCAGTACTTC. The genes are TRBV5-1 and TRBJ2-7; TRBD1 aligns across 7 bases. The CDR3 extends over 15 amino acids. CDR1 SGHRS and CDR2 YFSETQ come from the germline V gene. With 5 bases clipped from V and 0 bases from J, the junction kept 8 bases outside the gene matches. Full variable domain (missing parts from reference TRBV5-1 and TRBJ2-7): KAGVTQTPRYLIKTRGQQVTLSCSPISGHRSVSWYQQTPGQGLQFLFEYFSETQRNKGNFPGRFSGRQFSNSRSEMNVSTLELGDSALYLCASRPTGTISYEQYFGPGTRLTVT.

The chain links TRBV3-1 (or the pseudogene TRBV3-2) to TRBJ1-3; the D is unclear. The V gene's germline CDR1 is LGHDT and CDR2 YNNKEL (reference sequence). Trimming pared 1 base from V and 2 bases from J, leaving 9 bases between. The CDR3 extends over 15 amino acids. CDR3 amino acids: CASSQGRTTGNTIYF. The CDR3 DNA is TGTGCCAGCAGCCAAGGCAGGACTACTGGAAACACCATATATTTT.

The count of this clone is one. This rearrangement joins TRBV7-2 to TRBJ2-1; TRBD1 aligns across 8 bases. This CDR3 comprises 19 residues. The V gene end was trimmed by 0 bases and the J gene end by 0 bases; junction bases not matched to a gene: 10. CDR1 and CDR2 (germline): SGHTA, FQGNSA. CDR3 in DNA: TGTGCCAGCAGCTTAGCGGGCCTGGGGACAGGACGCTCCTACAATGAGCAGTTCTTC. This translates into CASSLAGLGTGRSYNEQFF. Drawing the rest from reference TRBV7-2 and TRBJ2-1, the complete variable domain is GAGVSQSPSNKVTEKGKDVELRCDPISGHTALYWYRQSLGQGLEFLIYFQGNSAPDKSGLPSDRFSAERTGGSVSTLTIQRTQQEDSAVYLCASSLAGLGTGRSYNEQFFGPGTRLTVL.

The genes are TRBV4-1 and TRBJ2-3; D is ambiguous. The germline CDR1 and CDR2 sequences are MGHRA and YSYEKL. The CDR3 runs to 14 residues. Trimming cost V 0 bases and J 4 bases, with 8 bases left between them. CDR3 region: CASSQDQVPDTQYF. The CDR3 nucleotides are TGCGCCAGCAGCCAAGACCAGGTTCCAGATACGCAGTATTTT.

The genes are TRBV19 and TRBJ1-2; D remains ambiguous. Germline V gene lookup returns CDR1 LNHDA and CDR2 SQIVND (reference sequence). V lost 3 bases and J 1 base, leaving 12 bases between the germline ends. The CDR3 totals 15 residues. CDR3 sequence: CASSMGRTVNYGYTF. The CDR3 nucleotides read TGTGCCAGTAGTATGGGGAGGACTGTTAACTATGGCTACACCTTC.

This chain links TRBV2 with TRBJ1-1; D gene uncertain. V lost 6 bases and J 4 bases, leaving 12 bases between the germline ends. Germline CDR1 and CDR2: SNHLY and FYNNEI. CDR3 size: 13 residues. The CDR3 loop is CASRLDGSTEAFF. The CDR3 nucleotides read TGTGCCAGCAGACTGGACGGATCCACTGAAGCTTTCTTT.

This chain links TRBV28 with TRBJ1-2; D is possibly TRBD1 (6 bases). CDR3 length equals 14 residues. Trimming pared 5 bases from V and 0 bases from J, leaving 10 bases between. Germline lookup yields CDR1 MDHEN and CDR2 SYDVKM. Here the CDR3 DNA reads TGTGCCAGCAGTAACACAGGGACTAACTATGGCTACACCTTC. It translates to CASSNTGTNYGYTF.

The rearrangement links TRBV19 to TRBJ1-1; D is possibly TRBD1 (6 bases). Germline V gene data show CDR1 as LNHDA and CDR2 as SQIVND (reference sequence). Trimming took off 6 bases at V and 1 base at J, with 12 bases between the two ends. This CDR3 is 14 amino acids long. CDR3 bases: TGTGCCAGTAGATGGGACAAATCGAACACTGAAGCTTTCTTT. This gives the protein CASRWDKSNTEAFF.

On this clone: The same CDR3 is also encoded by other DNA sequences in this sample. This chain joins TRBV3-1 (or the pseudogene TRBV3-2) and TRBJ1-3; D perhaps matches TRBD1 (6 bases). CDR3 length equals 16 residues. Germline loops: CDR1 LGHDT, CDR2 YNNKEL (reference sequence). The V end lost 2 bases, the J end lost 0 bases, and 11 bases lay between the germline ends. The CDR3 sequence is CASSQTGTVSGNTIYF. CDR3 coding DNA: TGTGCCAGCAGCCAAACAGGGACCGTCTCTGGAAACACCATATATTTT.